This T cell receptor (beta chain) was identified in a study of blood T cell repertoires in COVID-19. Using immunoSEQ multiplex PCR, the repertoire was profiled, and TCRdb retains in-frame clones only, with some absent. The sample has 230,000 or so clones, roughly 87% seen once. The ends were cut back, 3 bases at V and 1 base at J, with 7 bases in the middle. The germline gives CDR1 SEHNR, CDR2 FQNEAQ (reference sequence). The CDR3 totals 14 residues. The source is a man aged 40-50 years with active or convalescent COVID-19. The chain joins TRBV7-9 to TRBJ2-1; D unclear. Source material: peripheral blood. CDR3: CASSFPDSYNEQFF. The CDR3 DNA follows: TGTGCCAGCAGCTTCCCAGATTCCTACAATGAGCAGTTCTTC.